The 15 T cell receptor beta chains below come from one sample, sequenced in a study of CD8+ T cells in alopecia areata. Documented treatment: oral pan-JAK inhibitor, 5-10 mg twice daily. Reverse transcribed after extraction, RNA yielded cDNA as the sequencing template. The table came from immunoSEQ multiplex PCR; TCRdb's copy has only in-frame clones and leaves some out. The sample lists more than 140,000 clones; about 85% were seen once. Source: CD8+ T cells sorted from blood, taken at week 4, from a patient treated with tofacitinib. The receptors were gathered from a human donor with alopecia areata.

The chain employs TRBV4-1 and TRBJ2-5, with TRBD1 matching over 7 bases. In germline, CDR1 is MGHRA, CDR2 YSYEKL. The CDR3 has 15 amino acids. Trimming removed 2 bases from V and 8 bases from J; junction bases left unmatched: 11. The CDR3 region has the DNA TGCGCCAGCAGCCAAATCTGGACAGGCCTAGGTACCCAGTACTTC. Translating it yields CASSQIWTGLGTQYF.

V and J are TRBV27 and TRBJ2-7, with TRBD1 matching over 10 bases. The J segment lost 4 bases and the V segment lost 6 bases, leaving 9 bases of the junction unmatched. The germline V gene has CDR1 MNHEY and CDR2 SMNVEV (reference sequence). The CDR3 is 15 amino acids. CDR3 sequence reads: CASSRPGQGLYEQYF. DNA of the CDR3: TGTGCCAGCAGCCGACCGGGACAGGGGTTGTACGAGCAGTACTTC.

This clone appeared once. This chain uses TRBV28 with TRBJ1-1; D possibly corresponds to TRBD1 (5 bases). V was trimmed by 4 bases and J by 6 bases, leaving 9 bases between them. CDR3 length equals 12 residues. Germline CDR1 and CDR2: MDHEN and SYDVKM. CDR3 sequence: CASSSGPPEAFF. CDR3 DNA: TGTGCCAGCAGTTCAGGGCCACCTGAAGCTTTCTTT.

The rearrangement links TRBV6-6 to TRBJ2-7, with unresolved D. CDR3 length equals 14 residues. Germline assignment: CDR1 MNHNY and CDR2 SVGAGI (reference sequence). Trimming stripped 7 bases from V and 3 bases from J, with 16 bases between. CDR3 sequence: CASTPPLRDYEQYF. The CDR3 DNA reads TGTGCCAGCACCCCCCCCTTAAGGGACTACGAGCAGTACTTC.

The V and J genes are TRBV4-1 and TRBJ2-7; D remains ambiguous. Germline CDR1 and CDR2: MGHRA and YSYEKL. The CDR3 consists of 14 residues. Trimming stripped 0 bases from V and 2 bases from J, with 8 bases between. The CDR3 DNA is TGCGCCAGCAGCCAAGACCCAGGAGCCTACGAGCAGTACTTC. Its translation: CASSQDPGAYEQYF.

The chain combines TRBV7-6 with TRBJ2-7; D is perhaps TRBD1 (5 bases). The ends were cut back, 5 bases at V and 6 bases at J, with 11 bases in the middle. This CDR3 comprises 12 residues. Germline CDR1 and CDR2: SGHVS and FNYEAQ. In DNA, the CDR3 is TGTGCCAGCAGCCAGGGCGTGGGCGAGCAGTACTTC. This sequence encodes CASSQGVGEQYF. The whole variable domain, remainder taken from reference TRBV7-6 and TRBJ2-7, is GAGVSQSPRYKVTKRGQDVALRCDPISGHVSLYWYRQALGQGPEFLTYFNYEAQQDKSGLPNDRFSAERPEGSISTLTIQRTEQRDSAMYRCASSQGVGEQYFGPGTRLTVT.

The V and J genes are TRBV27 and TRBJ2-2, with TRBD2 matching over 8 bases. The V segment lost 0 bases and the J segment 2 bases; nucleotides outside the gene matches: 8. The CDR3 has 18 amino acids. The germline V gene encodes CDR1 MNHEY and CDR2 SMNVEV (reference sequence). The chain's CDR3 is CASSLSSAGGLNTGELFF. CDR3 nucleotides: TGTGCCAGCAGTTTATCGTCGGCGGGGGGTCTTAACACCGGGGAGCTGTTTTTT.

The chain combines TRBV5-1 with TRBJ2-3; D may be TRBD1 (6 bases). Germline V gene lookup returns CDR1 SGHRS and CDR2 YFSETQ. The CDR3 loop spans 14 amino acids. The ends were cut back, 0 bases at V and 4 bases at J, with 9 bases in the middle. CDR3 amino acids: CASSLVQGSDTQYF. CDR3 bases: TGCGCCAGCAGCTTGGTCCAGGGGTCAGATACGCAGTATTTT. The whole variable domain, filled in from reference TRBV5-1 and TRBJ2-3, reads KAGVTQTPRYLIKTRGQQVTLSCSPISGHRSVSWYQQTPGQGLQFLFEYFSETQRNKGNFPGRFSGRQFSNSRSEMNVSTLELGDSALYLCASSLVQGSDTQYFGPGTRLTVL.

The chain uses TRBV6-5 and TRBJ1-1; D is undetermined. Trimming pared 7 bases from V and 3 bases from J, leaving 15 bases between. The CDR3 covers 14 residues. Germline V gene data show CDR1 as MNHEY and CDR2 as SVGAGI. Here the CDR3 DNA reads TGTGCCAGCACCGGGTTTATTGGGGACACTGAAGCTTTCTTT. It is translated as CASTGFIGDTEAFF.

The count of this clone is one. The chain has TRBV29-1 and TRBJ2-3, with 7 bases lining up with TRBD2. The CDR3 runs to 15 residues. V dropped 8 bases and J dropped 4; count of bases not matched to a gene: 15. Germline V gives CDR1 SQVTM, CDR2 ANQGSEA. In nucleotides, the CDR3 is TGCAGCTTAACTACCGGGACTACTAATCCAGATACGCAGTATTTT. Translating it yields CSLTTGTTNPDTQYF.

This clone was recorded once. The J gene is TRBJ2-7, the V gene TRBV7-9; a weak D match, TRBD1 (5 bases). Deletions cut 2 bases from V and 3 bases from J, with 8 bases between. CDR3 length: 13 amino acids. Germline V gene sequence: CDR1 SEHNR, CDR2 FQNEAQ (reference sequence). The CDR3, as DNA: TGTGCCAGCAGCTTACGACAGAACTACGAGCAGTACTTC. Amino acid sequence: CASSLRQNYEQYF.

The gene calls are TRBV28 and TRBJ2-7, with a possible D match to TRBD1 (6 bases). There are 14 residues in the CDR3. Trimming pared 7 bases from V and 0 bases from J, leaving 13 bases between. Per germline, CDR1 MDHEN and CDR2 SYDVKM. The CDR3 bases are TGTGCCAGCAATAATGACAGGAACTCCTACGAGCAGTACTTC. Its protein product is CASNNDRNSYEQYF. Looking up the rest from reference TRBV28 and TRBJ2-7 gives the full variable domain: DVKVTQSSRYLVKRTGEKVFLECVQDMDHENMFWYRQDPGLGLRLIYFSYDVKMKEKGDIPEGYSVSREKKERFSLILESASTNQTSMYLCASNNDRNSYEQYFGPGTRLTVT.

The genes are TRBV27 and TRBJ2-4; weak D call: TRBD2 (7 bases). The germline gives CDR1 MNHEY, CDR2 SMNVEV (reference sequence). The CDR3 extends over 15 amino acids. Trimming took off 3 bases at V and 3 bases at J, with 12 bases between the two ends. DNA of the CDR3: TGTGCCAGCAGTTTGGGGGGGGCTGACAAAAACATTCAGTACTTC. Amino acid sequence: CASSLGGADKNIQYF.

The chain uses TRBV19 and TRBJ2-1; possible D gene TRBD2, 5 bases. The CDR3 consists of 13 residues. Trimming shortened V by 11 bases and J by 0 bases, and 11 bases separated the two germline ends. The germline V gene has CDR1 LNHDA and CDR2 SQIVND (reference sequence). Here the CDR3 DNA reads TGTGCCGCCGGGGTTAGCTCCTACAATGAGCAGTTCTTC. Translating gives CAAGVSSYNEQFF.

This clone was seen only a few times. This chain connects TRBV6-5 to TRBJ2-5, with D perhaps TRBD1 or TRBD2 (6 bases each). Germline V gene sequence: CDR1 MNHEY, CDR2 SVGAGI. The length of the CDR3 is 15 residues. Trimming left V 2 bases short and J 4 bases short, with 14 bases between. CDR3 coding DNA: TGTGCCAGCAGTTACACCGTGGGGGGCCCAGAGACCCAGTACTTC. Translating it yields CASSYTVGGPETQYF.